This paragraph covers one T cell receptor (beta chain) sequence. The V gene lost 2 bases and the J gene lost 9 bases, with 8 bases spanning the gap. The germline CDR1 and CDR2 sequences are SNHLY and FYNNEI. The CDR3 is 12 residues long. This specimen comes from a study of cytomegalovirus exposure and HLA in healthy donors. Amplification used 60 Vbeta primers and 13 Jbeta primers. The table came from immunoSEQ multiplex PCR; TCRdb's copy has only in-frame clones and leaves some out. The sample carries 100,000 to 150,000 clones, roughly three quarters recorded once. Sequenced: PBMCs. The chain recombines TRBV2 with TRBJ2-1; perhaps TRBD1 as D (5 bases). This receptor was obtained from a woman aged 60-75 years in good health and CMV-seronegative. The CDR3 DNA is TGTGCCAGCAGTGAAAGGGGTAGTGAGCAGTTCTTC. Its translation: CASSERGSEQFF. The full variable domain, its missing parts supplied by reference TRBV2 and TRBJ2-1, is EPEVTQTPSHQVTQMGQEVILRCVPISNHLYFYWYRQILGQKVEFLVSFYNNEISEKSEIFDDQFSVERPDGSNFTLKIRSTKLEDSAMYFCASSERGSEQFFGPGTRLTVL.